A single sample is the source of the 17 T cell receptor beta chains below, sequenced in a study of T cell changes during pregnancy in multiple sclerosis. The protocol was immunoSEQ multiplex PCR, while the TCRdb copy is restricted to in-frame clones and leaves out a portion. The sample has approximately 30,000 clones; roughly nine tenths are singletons. The sequencing used CD8+ T cells from peripheral blood mononuclear cells, collected in the third trimester of pregnancy. The receptors here all came from a female donor with multiple sclerosis, enrolled in a pregnancy study.

This clone has a single count. J is TRBJ2-1 and V is TRBV7-9; 7 positions agree with TRBD2. With 5 bases clipped from V and 8 bases from J, the junction kept 15 bases outside the gene matches. The CDR3 is made up of 16 amino acids. CDR1 and CDR2 (germline): SEHNR, FQNEAQ (reference sequence). In DNA, the CDR3 is TGTGCCAGCAGCCCCCTCGGGGCGGGAGTTTTTGATGAGCAGTTCTTC. Its translation is CASSPLGAGVFDEQFF.

This chain links TRBV7-9 with TRBJ2-7; D is possibly TRBD2 (5 bases). Germline V lookup: CDR1 SEHNR, CDR2 FQNEAQ (reference sequence). Between the trimmed V and J ends, which lost 4 bases and 7 bases, there was a span of 14 bases. The CDR3 consists of 13 residues. In nucleotides, the CDR3 is TGTGCCAGCAGCTCGGCTACACCGGGGGAGCAGTACTTC. As protein: CASSSATPGEQYF.

This clone was recorded a few times. This same CDR3 is encoded by further DNA sequences in the sample. The rearrangement joins TRBV13 to TRBJ2-1; maybe TRBD1 (5 bases). Looked up from germline, CDR1 is PRHDT and CDR2 is FYEKMQ (reference sequence). V gave up 2 bases and J gave up 8 bases, with 7 bases separating them. The CDR3 has 12 amino acids. Here the CDR3 reads CASSLTRDEQFF. CDR3 sequence (DNA): TGTGCCAGCAGCTTAACCAGGGATGAGCAGTTCTTC.

This clone was observed a single time. V gene TRBV6-5 combines with J gene TRBJ2-2; D ambiguous. V lost 4 bases, J lost 8 bases, and 8 bases lay in between. The germline V gene has CDR1 MNHEY and CDR2 SVGAGI. The CDR3 consists of 12 residues. The CDR3, as DNA: TGTGCCAGCAGTTCCCCCCCAGGGGAGCTGTTTTTT. Amino acids: CASSSPPGELFF.

This chain connects TRBV11-1 to TRBJ2-5; maybe TRBD1 (5 bases). The CDR3 is 14 amino acids. Trimming removed 1 base from V and 4 bases from J, with 10 bases in between. CDR1 and CDR2 from the germline V gene are SGHAT and FQDESV (reference sequence). CDR3 DNA: TGTGCCAGCAGCTTAGAGGCCAGGGCAGAGACCCAGTACTTC. Translated: CASSLEARAETQYF.

The chain carries TRBV27 and TRBJ1-1; 7 positions match TRBD1. This CDR3 is 15 amino acids long. V lost 6 bases and J lost 0; bases outside the gene matches: 7. Per the germline V gene, CDR1 is MNHEY and CDR2 is SMNVEV (reference sequence). CDR3 region: CASRYSGGLNTEAFF. The CDR3 bases are TGTGCCAGCAGGTACTCAGGGGGTCTGAACACTGAAGCTTTCTTT.

This clone was seen just once. V and J are TRBV27 and TRBJ1-1; 7 positions match TRBD1. The V segment lost 0 bases and the J segment 4 bases; nucleotides outside the gene matches: 5. Germline loops: CDR1 MNHEY, CDR2 SMNVEV (reference sequence). The CDR3 runs to 15 residues. The CDR3 nucleotides read TGTGCCAGCAGTTTATCGTCACAGGGGAGCACTGAAGCTTTCTTT. Its protein product is CASSLSSQGSTEAFF.

The V gene is TRBV4-2, the J gene TRBJ1-1; maybe TRBD1 (6 bases). The CDR3 has 18 amino acids. CDR1 is LGHNA, CDR2 YNFKEQ, per germline. V was pared by 0 bases and J by 0 bases, with 17 bases between. For the CDR3, the DNA is TGTGCCAGCAGCCAAGATAGAGGACAGTCGAGTATGAACACTGAAGCTTTCTTT. Translation gives CASSQDRGQSSMNTEAFF.

The V call is TRBV9, the J call TRBJ1-1; weak D call: TRBD1 (6 bases). V was clipped by 4 bases and J by 1 base, with 11 bases between them. CDR3 size: 14 residues. Germline values: CDR1 SGDLS, CDR2 YYNGEE. The CDR3 is CASSPQDRNTEAFF. CDR3 sequence (DNA): TGTGCCAGCAGCCCACAGGACAGGAACACTGAAGCTTTCTTT.

This clone has a single count. The chain uses TRBV5-1 and TRBJ2-7, with TRBD2 identical over 10 bases. The CDR3 sequence is 18 residues long. V lost 0 bases to trimming and J lost 4 bases; unmatched junction nucleotides: 13. The germline V gene has CDR1 SGHRS and CDR2 YFSETQ. Here the CDR3 DNA reads TGCGCCAGCAGCTTGGATGAAGCTAGCGGGGGCCATTTGTACGAGCAGTACTTC. Protein product: CASSLDEASGGHLYEQYF.

The CDR3 is CASSEHGGSRETQYF. The CDR3 nucleotides read TGTGCCAGCAGTGAACATGGGGGGAGTAGGGAGACCCAGTACTTC. This chain connects TRBV6-1 to TRBJ2-5, with TRBD2 as a possible D gene (6 bases). The CDR3 spans 15 residues. From germline, CDR1 is MNHNS and CDR2 SASEGT. The germline V and J ends were trimmed by 2 bases and 5 bases, with 15 bases remaining between them.

The chain joins TRBV4-1 to TRBJ1-1; a weak D match, TRBD1 (5 bases). The length of the CDR3 is 12 residues. Trimming cost V 4 bases and J 8 bases, with 11 bases left between them. Germline V gene sequence: CDR1 MGHRA, CDR2 YSYEKL. CDR3 in DNA: TGCGCCAGCAGCCCTGGTAAGGGGGAAGCTTTCTTT. This gives the protein CASSPGKGEAFF.

The J gene is TRBJ1-1, the V gene TRBV9; 11 positions match TRBD1. CDR3 size: 16 residues. In germline, CDR1 is SGDLS, CDR2 YYNGEE. Trimming removed 0 bases from V and 2 bases from J; junction bases left unmatched: 3. CDR3 in amino acids: CASSVGDRGFNTEAFF. The CDR3 coding sequence is TGTGCCAGCAGCGTAGGGGACAGGGGGTTTAACACTGAAGCTTTCTTT.

The gene calls are TRBV5-4 and TRBJ2-2; D gene uncertain. Germline V lookup: CDR1 SGHNT, CDR2 YYREEE (reference sequence). Trimming pared 0 bases from V and 6 bases from J, leaving 6 bases between. The CDR3 runs 13 residues. The CDR3 nucleotides are TGTGCCAGCAGCTTGGCCGCAGCCGGGGAGCTGTTTTTT. The encoded protein is CASSLAAAGELFF.

The V and J genes are TRBV27 and TRBJ2-1; possibly TRBD2 for D (6 bases). Trimming took 6 bases from V and 4 from J, leaving 19 bases between them. CDR3 size: 16 residues. Germline V lookup: CDR1 MNHEY, CDR2 SMNVEV (reference sequence). The CDR3 DNA reads as TGTGCCAGCAGCCCGGGAGCTCCCGGCCGTTACAATGAGCAGTTCTTC. Translating gives CASSPGAPGRYNEQFF.

The chain joins TRBV14 to TRBJ2-7; maybe TRBD2 (6 bases). Germline V gene data show CDR1 as SGHDN and CDR2 as FVKESK. Trimming cost V 3 bases and J 3 bases, with 12 bases left between them. There are 14 residues in the CDR3. This CDR3 is CASSHRGLSYEQYF. Here the CDR3 DNA reads TGTGCCAGCAGCCATAGGGGACTGAGCTACGAGCAGTACTTC.

This chain uses TRBV27 with TRBJ2-2; D might be TRBD2 (5 bases). The CDR3 is made up of 13 amino acids. Between the trimmed V and J ends, which lost 0 bases and 8 bases, there was a span of 7 bases. The germline V gene has CDR1 MNHEY and CDR2 SMNVEV (reference sequence). This chain's CDR3 is CASSLSGIGELFF. The CDR3 DNA reads as TGTGCCAGCAGTTTATCCGGGATTGGGGAGCTGTTTTTT.